The clone carrying this TCR beta chain was picked up many times. Its antigen is not identified. During its preparation, the TCRbeta library received unique molecular identifiers. TCRdb used MiXCR to reprocess the PCR reads, holding one entry per CDR3 protein. The sample contains 450,000 to 600,000 distinct CDR3 sequences, roughly a tenth of which appear only once. The sample belongs to a study of T-cell reconstitution after alpha-beta-depleted transplantation in children. The study, taken as a whole, reports: Newly produced T cells mostly provided counts and TCRbeta diversity after one year, as hyperexpanded clones declined. Reportedly, alpha-beta T cells present about two months post-transplant originated from several hundred expanded clones of graft origin.

Germline CDR1 reads SQVTM; CDR2 reads ANQGSEA. V shed 0 bases and J shed 5 bases, with 6 bases lying between them. The CDR3 runs 12 residues. V is TRBV29-1 and J is TRBJ2-3; no clear D. The receptor was isolated from a child aged 2-15 years with inherited bone marrow failure, due to receive a stem cell transplant. The source material was PBMCs, sampled before TCRalphabeta/CD19-depleted stem cell transplant. The DNA for the CDR3 is TGCAGCGTTGAAGATGGCGGAGATACGCAGTATTTT. Protein sequence: CSVEDGGDTQYF.